These 3 T cell receptor beta chains came from one sample sequenced in a study of blood T cell repertoires in COVID-19. Data came from immunoSEQ multiplex PCR; TCRdb stores just in-frame clones and leaves some out. The sample lists 90,000 to 110,000 clones, roughly 80% occurring once. The sample was peripheral blood. The receptor set was obtained from a woman at least 80 years old with acute or convalescent COVID-19.

The V gene is TRBV2, the J gene TRBJ2-7, with TRBD1 matching over 10 bases. The J segment lost 7 bases and the V segment lost 7 bases, leaving 7 bases of the junction unmatched. The CDR3 runs to 13 residues. The germline V gene has CDR1 SNHLY and CDR2 FYNNEI. CDR3 amino acids: CASIRDRGGEQYF. The CDR3 coding sequence is TGTGCCAGCATCAGGGACAGGGGTGGGGAGCAGTACTTC.

The chain joins TRBV25-1 to TRBJ2-1, with D possibly being TRBD2 (5 bases). Germline CDR1 and CDR2: MGHDK and SYGVNS. This CDR3 is 17 amino acids long. Trimming cost V 3 bases and J 4 bases, with 19 bases left between them. In DNA, the CDR3 is TGTGCCAGCAGTGAGTCCCGTCCTGGGAGATCGTACAATGAGCAGTTCTTC. The encoded protein is CASSESRPGRSYNEQFF. Filled out from reference TRBV25-1 and TRBJ2-1, the complete variable domain reads EADIYQTPRYLVIGTGKKITLECSQTMGHDKMYWYQQDPGMELHLIHYSYGVNSTEKGDLSSESTVSRIRTEHFPLTLESARPSHTSQYLCASSESRPGRSYNEQFFGPGTRLTVL.

This clone was counted once. The genes are TRBV10-1 and TRBJ2-2, with 7 bases fitting TRBD1. J gave up 4 bases and V 6 bases, and 8 bases lay outside the gene matches. The CDR3 loop spans 15 amino acids. CDR1 and CDR2 (germline): WNHNN, SYGVQD (reference sequence). CDR3 nucleotide sequence: TGCGCCAGCAGCCGCGGACAGGAACCCACCGGGGAGCTGTTTTTT. Translation gives CASSRGQEPTGELFF.